This T cell receptor beta chain derives from a study of Graves' ophthalmopathy and Graves' hyperthyroidism. General study findings and limits: Separation of ophthalmopathy from stable hyperthyroidism was achieved by a 13-signature model, at about 90% sensitivity and roughly 81% specificity.

This clonotype was counted many times. The antigen is undetermined. Diagnosis relied on clinical symptoms, serum thyroxine, TRAb, thyroid ultrasound and orbital computed tomography. Germline-derived CDR1 and CDR2 are MGHDK and SYGVNS. V gave up 3 bases and J gave up 2 bases, with 10 bases separating them. The length of the CDR3 is 15 residues. The authors amplified TCR beta CDR3 regions, and they did so from RNA transcripts for repertoire sequencing. HTBI-primed first-round RT-PCR preceded second-round multiplex PCR. TCRdb re-called the multiplex PCR reads through MiXCR, storing one row per CDR3 protein. The sample carries roughly 1.1 million distinct CDR3 sequences, approximately 35% recorded once.

The specimen sequenced was peripheral blood or thyroid tissue (not recorded which). The sequence was obtained from an adult man with Graves' hyperthyroidism. V and J are TRBV25-1 and TRBJ2-2; D remains ambiguous. CDR3 sequence reads: CASSDGLYNTGELFF. CDR3 nucleotide sequence: TGTGCCAGCAGTGATGGGCTGTACAACACCGGGGAGCTGTTTTTT.